The 20 T cell receptor beta chains below were found in one sample sequenced in a study of cytotoxic CD8 clonotypes in ibrutinib-treated CLL. Using immunoSEQ multiplex PCR, the repertoire was profiled, and TCRdb retains in-frame clones only, with some absent. Here the sample spans about 35,000 clones, around 75% being singletons. Source: PBMCs, taken at disease progression, from a patient treated with ibrutinib. All receptors derive from a human donor with chronic lymphocytic leukemia.

The chain recombines TRBV18 with TRBJ2-5; D gene ambiguous. V was trimmed by 2 bases and J by 5 bases, leaving 6 bases between them. CDR1 is KGHSH, CDR2 LQKENI, per germline. CDR3 size: 12 residues. The DNA for the CDR3 is TGTGCCAGCTCACCAATAGAGGAGACCCAGTACTTC. Its translation is CASSPIEETQYF.

This chain uses TRBV5-1 with TRBJ2-7; D possibly corresponds to TRBD1 (6 bases). CDR3 size: 15 residues. The germline V and J ends were trimmed by 0 bases and 0 bases, with 10 bases remaining between them. Per germline, CDR1 SGHRS and CDR2 YFSETQ. The CDR3 DNA follows: TGCGCCAGCAGCTTGGGTCAGGGGAGCTCCTACGAGCAGTACTTC. It encodes CASSLGQGSSYEQYF.

V usage is TRBV10-3 and J usage is TRBJ2-1, with TRBD1 as a possible D gene (6 bases). The V gene lost 6 bases and the J gene lost 5 bases, with 14 bases spanning the gap. CDR1 is ENHRY and CDR2 is SYGVKD in the germline V gene. The CDR3 covers 14 residues. The CDR3 reads CAISGTLRHNEQFF. DNA for the CDR3: TGTGCCATCAGCGGGACACTCAGGCACAATGAGCAGTTCTTC.

This chain uses TRBV5-5 with TRBJ1-2, with 7 bases aligning to TRBD1. CDR1 and CDR2 from the germline V gene are SGHKS and YYEKEE (reference sequence). With V trimmed by 6 bases and J by 0 bases, 20 bases remained unmatched. The CDR3 runs 19 residues. The CDR3 sequence is CASTMPGQQGFGANYGYTF. CDR3 nucleotides: TGTGCCAGCACCATGCCAGGCCAACAGGGGTTCGGGGCTAACTATGGCTACACCTTC.

V is TRBV9 and J is TRBJ2-7; D is tentatively TRBD1 or TRBD2 (7 bases each). The CDR3 runs to 14 residues. Between the trimmed V and J ends, which lost 4 bases and 5 bases, there was a span of 16 bases. CDR1 SGDLS and CDR2 YYNGEE come from the germline V gene. CDR3 DNA sequence: TGTGCCAGCAGCCTAGGGAGGGGGCTCAACGAGCAGTACTTC. Its protein is CASSLGRGLNEQYF.

The sample holds a few counts of this clone. The V call is TRBV6-1, the J call TRBJ1-5; no firm D call. Trimming took 10 bases from V and 1 from J, leaving 14 bases between them. The germline CDR1 and CDR2 sequences are MNHNS and SASEGT. The CDR3 spans 14 residues. The CDR3 reads CATPGLRSNQPQHF. CDR3 nucleotides: TGTGCCACCCCCGGGCTGAGAAGCAATCAGCCCCAGCATTTT.

This clone was observed once. The genes are TRBV29-1 and TRBJ1-4; possibly TRBD1 for D (5 bases). Trimming took 1 base from V and 10 from J, leaving 10 bases between them. This CDR3 is 12 amino acids long. The germline CDR1 and CDR2 sequences are SQVTM and ANQGSEA. Written as DNA, the CDR3 is TGCAGCGTTGAAGTTTTGGGGACAAAACTGTTTTTT. The encoded protein is CSVEVLGTKLFF.

This rearrangement joins TRBV7-9 to TRBJ1-2; TRBD1 might be the D (5 bases). V dropped 5 bases and J dropped 7 bases, with 20 bases sitting between them. Germline V gene data show CDR1 as SEHNR and CDR2 as FQNEAQ (reference sequence). CDR3 length: 15 amino acids. CDR3 amino acids: CASSLGTGGGGGYTF. CDR3 bases: TGTGCCAGCAGCCTCGGGACGGGAGGAGGCGGTGGCTACACCTTC.

This clone showed up just a few times. The J gene is TRBJ2-7, the V gene TRBV6-6, with 9 bases that match TRBD2. Germline CDR1 is MNHNY and CDR2 is SVGAGI (reference sequence). The trim removed 6 bases at V and 3 bases at J, leaving 9 bases unmatched. The CDR3 length is 15 residues. In nucleotides, the CDR3 is TGTGCCAGCAGAGGCGGGGGGGTAGGTCTCTACGAGCAGTACTTC. Its translation is CASRGGGVGLYEQYF.

The chain combines TRBV6-1 with TRBJ2-1, with 11 bases matching TRBD2. V was pared by 8 bases and J by 4 bases, with 7 bases of the junction left unmatched. Per the germline V gene, CDR1 is MNHNS and CDR2 is SASEGT. The CDR3 extends over 15 amino acids. The CDR3 loop reads CASRMGTSGYNEQFF. The CDR3 DNA sequence: TGTGCCAGCCGGATGGGGACTAGCGGTTACAATGAGCAGTTCTTC.

The rearrangement joins TRBV29-1 to TRBJ2-5; TRBD1 might be the D (8 bases). Trimming stripped 5 bases from V and 4 bases from J, with 14 bases between. The germline V gene has CDR1 SQVTM and CDR2 ANQGSEA. The CDR3 loop spans 13 amino acids. The CDR3 DNA reads TGCAGCGTTCCCACAGGGGGGGGAGAGACCCAGTACTTC. Its protein product is CSVPTGGGETQYF.

The V and J genes are TRBV29-1 and TRBJ2-5; no clear D gene. The V gene lost 5 bases and the J gene lost 1 base, with 11 bases spanning the gap. Germline values: CDR1 SQVTM, CDR2 ANQGSEA. This CDR3 is built from 13 residues. CDR3 DNA: TGCAGCGTTTCGTCCCAATTCCAAGAGACCCAGTACTTC. Amino acid sequence: CSVSSQFQETQYF.

The chain is built from TRBV5-8 and TRBJ2-7; TRBD2 agrees at 7 bases. This CDR3 spans 14 amino acids. The germline V gene encodes CDR1 SGHTS and CDR2 YDEGEE. Trimming at V came to 3 bases and at J to 5 bases, leaving 8 bases not matched to a gene. The DNA for the CDR3 is TGTGCCAGCAGCTGGGGAGGGTGGGGGAACGAGCAGTACTTC. Its protein is CASSWGGWGNEQYF.

The rearrangement joins TRBV13 to TRBJ1-1, with D possibly being TRBD1 (6 bases). This CDR3 spans 15 amino acids. The V gene's germline CDR1 is PRHDT and CDR2 FYEKMQ (reference sequence). Trimming removed 0 bases from V and 7 bases from J, with 15 bases in between. DNA for the CDR3: TGTGCCAGCAGCTTAGGCCACCTCGAACAGGGTGAAGCTTTCTTT. Its protein product is CASSLGHLEQGEAFF.

The chain couples TRBV10-3 to TRBJ2-2; D is unclear. Trimming removed 3 bases at V and 2 bases at J, with 10 bases between. The CDR3 has 15 residues. Per germline, CDR1 ENHRY and CDR2 SYGVKD. CDR3 nucleotides: TGTGCCATCAGTGAAGGTCCTAGAAACACCGGGGAGCTGTTTTTT. Its translation: CAISEGPRNTGELFF.

This clone has only a few counts. V and J are TRBV5-1 and TRBJ2-3, with 12 bases lining up with TRBD2. CDR1 is SGHRS and CDR2 is YFSETQ in the germline V gene. Losses at the gene ends were 4 bases for V and 1 base for J; bases not matched to a gene: 7. This CDR3 has 17 amino acids. CDR3 amino acids: CASSIGLAGSGTDTQYF. In nucleotides, the CDR3 is TGCGCCAGCAGCATCGGACTAGCGGGGTCTGGCACAGATACGCAGTATTTT.

The V gene is TRBV10-3, the J gene TRBJ2-7; 9 nucleotides agree with TRBD1. The V gene's germline CDR1 is ENHRY and CDR2 SYGVKD. Unmatched junction bases numbered 2, after V lost 8 bases and J lost 0 bases. The CDR3 length is 13 residues. The chain's CDR3 is CAIDRGNSYEQYF. For the CDR3, the DNA is TGTGCCATCGACAGGGGGAACTCCTACGAGCAGTACTTC.

This clone was seen just once. This chain uses TRBV15 with TRBJ2-1; D may correspond to TRBD1 or TRBD2 (5 bases each). The CDR3 totals 18 residues. In germline, CDR1 is LNHNV, CDR2 YYDKDF (reference sequence). The V and J ends lost 4 bases and 3 bases respectively, with 22 bases between them. DNA for the CDR3: TGTGCCACCAGCAAAGACGAAGGGGAGACAGCTGTCTACAATGAGCAGTTCTTC. Translated: CATSKDEGETAVYNEQFF. The full variable domain, with the rest looked up from reference TRBV15 and TRBJ2-1, is DAMVIQNPRYQVTQFGKPVTLSCSQTLNHNVMYWYQQKSSQAPKLLFHYYDKDFNNEADTPDNFQSRRPNTSFCFLDIRSPGLGDTAMYLCATSKDEGETAVYNEQFFGPGTRLTVL.

This chain uses TRBV4-2 with TRBJ1-2; 9 nucleotides agree with TRBD1. The trim removed 0 bases at V and 3 bases at J, leaving 5 bases unmatched. CDR3 size: 16 residues. From germline, CDR1 is LGHNA and CDR2 YNFKEQ. CDR3 bases: TGTGCCAGCAGCCAAGATACAGGGGGCGCCGACTATGGCTACACCTTC. This codes for CASSQDTGGADYGYTF.

This clone was picked up a small number of times. This chain joins TRBV11-2 and TRBJ1-6, with no clear D. The CDR3 sequence is 14 residues long. Germline CDR1 reads SGHAT; CDR2 reads FQNNGV. The germline V and J ends were trimmed by 2 bases and 9 bases, with 11 bases remaining between them. The CDR3 bases are TGTGCCAGCAGCTTACAGTTAATGAGTTCACCCCTCCACTTT. Residues: CASSLQLMSSPLHF. Full variable domain (missing parts from reference TRBV11-2 and TRBJ1-6): EAGVAQSPRYKIIEKRQSVAFWCNPISGHATLYWYQQILGQGPKLLIQFQNNGVVDDSQLPKDRFSAERLKGVDSTLKIQPAKLEDSAVYLCASSLQLMSSPLHFGNGTRLTVT.